This TCR beta chain originates from a study of blood T cells in healthy people across ages. For the second PCR, which ran for about 7 to 12 cycles, a sample-barcoded 5' primer and a J-beta primer mix were used. TCRdb redid the calling of the 5' RACE reads with MiXCR, one entry per CDR3 protein. Of 660,000 or so distinct CDR3 sequences listed, under 65% are singletons. CDR3 length: 12 residues. V shed 5 bases and J shed 4 bases, with 9 bases lying between them. Germline V gene lookup returns CDR1 LGHDT and CDR2 YNNKEL (reference sequence). The source material was blood. The sequence derives from a man aged 55-75 years in good health. This sequence joins TRBV3-1 and TRBJ2-7; no definite D call. CDR3 amino acids: CASSEGSYEQYF. The CDR3 bases are TGTGCCAGCAGCGAAGGGTCTTACGAGCAGTACTTC.